Presented here are 26 T cell receptor beta chains from one specimen sequenced in a study of T cell repertoires in cytomegalovirus infection. One entry per CDR3 protein results from TCRdb running MiXCR on the reads. The sample holds around 300,000 distinct CDR3 sequences, around 20% seen once. Their antigens are not known. Specimen: cultured PBMCs, collected from culture after CMV antigen stimulation. These receptors came from a human donor in good health (CMV status not recorded). Some clones in this sample may be carry-over from other donors' samples.

The chain couples TRBV7-6 to TRBJ2-7, with 11 bases matching TRBD1. The J segment lost 7 bases and the V segment lost 5 bases, leaving 7 bases of the junction unmatched. The CDR3 spans 14 residues. Looked up from germline, CDR1 is SGHVS and CDR2 is FNYEAQ. In nucleotides, the CDR3 is TGTGCCAGCAGCCAGGGACAGGGGGTTTTGGAGCAGTACTTC. Translating it yields CASSQGQGVLEQYF.

V and J are TRBV12-3 or TRBV12-4 and TRBJ1-5; no clear D gene. This CDR3 region has 15 residues. V was shortened by 5 bases and J by 1 base, with 12 bases between the two germline ends. CDR3 residues: CASSPPASSNQPQHF. In DNA, the CDR3 is TGTGCCAGCAGTCCGCCGGCCTCGAGCAATCAGCCCCAGCATTTT.

The chain combines TRBV5-1 with TRBJ2-1; 7 bases align to TRBD2. The junction had 8 bases not matched to a gene; V was cut back by 2 bases and J by 0 bases. This CDR3 is built from 17 residues. Per germline, CDR1 SGHRS and CDR2 YFSETQ. CDR3 amino acids: CASSFGLAESSYNEQFF. The CDR3 bases are TGCGCCAGCAGCTTTGGCCTAGCGGAAAGCTCCTACAATGAGCAGTTCTTC.

This clonotype turned up a few times. The chain links TRBV18 to TRBJ2-3; 7 bases align to TRBD1. There are 15 residues in the CDR3. Germline CDR1 reads KGHSH; CDR2 reads LQKENI. V was pared by 6 bases and J by 2 bases, with 8 bases of the junction left unmatched. As DNA, the CDR3 is TGTGCCAGCTCTCAACCGGGACAGAACACAGATACGCAGTATTTT. Its translation is CASSQPGQNTDTQYF.

In its sample, this clonotype was seen many times. V and J are TRBV7-2 and TRBJ1-1; 8 bases agree with TRBD1. The CDR3 covers 14 residues. Germline V gene lookup returns CDR1 SGHTA and CDR2 FQGNSA. V was clipped by 5 bases and J by 0 bases; unmatched bases: 2. The DNA for the CDR3 is TGTGCCAGCAGCGGGGGACAGGTGAACACTGAAGCTTTCTTT. The encoded protein is CASSGGQVNTEAFF.

V usage is TRBV11-2 and J usage is TRBJ2-1; weak D call: TRBD2 (5 bases). CDR1 SGHAT and CDR2 FQNNGV come from the germline V gene. V lost 5 bases and J 7 bases, leaving 21 bases between the germline ends. The CDR3 length is 16 residues. The DNA for the CDR3 is TGTGCCAGCAGCATCGGATCGAGGGCAGCCCTGAATGAGCAGTTCTTC. Translation: CASSIGSRAALNEQFF.

The chain employs TRBV12-3 or TRBV12-4 and TRBJ2-7; 9 nucleotides line up with TRBD1. This CDR3 spans 15 amino acids. Losses at the gene ends were 6 bases for V and 7 bases for J; bases not matched to a gene: 13. CDR3 in DNA: TGTGCCAGCAGCGAACAGGGGGCGGGAGCGGGGGAGCAGTACTTC. Its protein product is CASSEQGAGAGEQYF.

For the CDR3, the DNA is TGTGCCAGCAGCCAAGACCGGACAAGACACAGCACAGATACGCAGTATTTT. Amino acids: CASSQDRTRHSTDTQYF. The chain joins TRBV3-1 to TRBJ2-3, with D tentatively TRBD1 (5 bases). With 0 bases removed from V and 0 bases from J, the gap between germline ends came to 13 bases. This CDR3 comprises 17 residues. Per the germline V gene, CDR1 is LGHDT and CDR2 is YNNKEL (reference sequence).

This clonotype was counted ten times or more. This rearrangement joins TRBV7-9 to TRBJ2-1; D may be TRBD1 (6 bases). CDR1 is SEHNR, CDR2 FQNEAQ, per germline (reference sequence). Trimming stripped 4 bases from V and 7 bases from J, with 17 bases between. CDR3 length: 15 residues. CDR3 protein: CASSSGWTDGNEQFF. Written as DNA, the CDR3 is TGTGCCAGCAGCTCCGGATGGACAGACGGAAATGAGCAGTTCTTC.

Many counts were recorded for this clonotype. The genes are TRBV27 and TRBJ1-6; possible D gene TRBD1, 6 bases. In germline, CDR1 is MNHEY, CDR2 SMNVEV (reference sequence). This CDR3 region has 15 residues. The V gene lost 1 base and the J gene lost 10 bases, with 14 bases spanning the gap. The CDR3 spells CASSLYPGHGSPLHF. The CDR3 nucleotides read TGTGCCAGCAGTTTATACCCGGGACACGGGTCACCCCTCCACTTT.

This clonotype was recorded many times. The chain has TRBV4-3 and TRBJ2-3, with TRBD1 as a possible D gene (6 bases). The germline gives CDR1 LGHNA, CDR2 YSLEER. This CDR3 spans 16 amino acids. Trimming stripped 4 bases from V and 2 bases from J, with 16 bases between. CDR3 sequence (DNA): TGCGCCAGCAGCCTCAACCGGGACACCAACACAGATACGCAGTATTTT. This translates into CASSLNRDTNTDTQYF.

This clonotype was observed at least ten times. This chain connects TRBV24-1 to TRBJ2-2; 8 positions match TRBD1. CDR3 length: 17 amino acids. Trimming cost V 4 bases and J 7 bases; bases outside gene matches: 13. The germline gives CDR1 KGHDR, CDR2 SFDVKD. CDR3 residues: CATSDSPPGQGNGELFF. The DNA for the CDR3 is TGTGCCACCAGTGACTCCCCGCCCGGACAGGGAAACGGGGAGCTGTTTTTT.

In its sample, this clonotype was seen many times. The rearrangement uses TRBV7-3 and TRBJ2-5; weak D call: TRBD1 (5 bases). From germline, CDR1 is SGHTA and CDR2 FQGTGA. V was shortened by 5 bases and J by 5 bases, with 12 bases between the two germline ends. The CDR3 totals 13 residues. As DNA, the CDR3 is TGTGCCAGCAGCATGGGGCCGGACGAGACCCAGTACTTC. Amino acids: CASSMGPDETQYF.

The chain recombines TRBV2 with TRBJ2-1, with D possibly being TRBD1 or TRBD2 (6 bases each). The ends were cut back, 6 bases at V and 4 bases at J, with 16 bases in the middle. This CDR3 is 15 amino acids long. Germline CDR1 SNHLY, CDR2 FYNNEI. CDR3 sequence reads: CASRQLAGEYNEQFF. The DNA of the CDR3 is TGTGCCAGCAGACAACTAGCAGGGGAATACAATGAGCAGTTCTTC.

CDR3 region: CSVPAIGTGGPGEQYF. CDR3 DNA sequence: TGCAGCGTTCCGGCCATCGGGACAGGGGGCCCGGGGGAGCAGTACTTC. V and J are TRBV29-1 and TRBJ2-7; 12 bases agree with TRBD1. The length of the CDR3 is 16 residues. CDR1 SQVTM and CDR2 ANQGSEA come from the germline V gene. V trimming: 5 bases; J trimming: 7 bases; junction bases outside the gene matches: 15.

This clonotype was seen many times. Here the CDR3 reads CASSFASSDTQYF. DNA of the CDR3: TGTGCCAGCAGTTTCGCGAGCTCAGATACGCAGTATTTT. This chain connects TRBV12-3 or TRBV12-4 to TRBJ2-3; D remains ambiguous. V was trimmed by 3 bases and J by 4 bases, leaving 8 bases between them. The CDR3 is made up of 13 amino acids.

In DNA, the CDR3 is TGTGCCAGCTATACAGTGGGGGCTATCACCGGGGAGCTGTTTTTT. Residues: CASYTVGAITGELFF. This sequence joins TRBV2 and TRBJ2-2, with D perhaps matching TRBD1 (6 bases). V was pared by 8 bases and J by 4 bases, with 17 bases between. The germline V gene encodes CDR1 SNHLY and CDR2 FYNNEI. The CDR3 covers 15 residues.

J is TRBJ1-5 and V is TRBV30; no reliable D call. This CDR3 contains 14 residues. The V end lost 1 base, the J end lost 6 bases, and 13 bases lay between the germline ends. Germline CDR1 GTSNPN, CDR2 SVGIG (reference sequence). This CDR3 reads CAWSGAGLGQPQHF. The CDR3 nucleotides read TGTGCCTGGAGTGGTGCTGGGCTCGGTCAGCCCCAGCATTTT.

This clonotype was detected only a few times. The chain joins TRBV11-3 to TRBJ2-3; weak D call: TRBD2 (5 bases). Per the germline V gene, CDR1 is SGHNT and CDR2 is YENEEA. There are 13 residues in the CDR3. With 3 bases removed from V and 5 bases from J, the gap between germline ends came to 9 bases. CDR3 loop: CASSFSGVDTQYF. The CDR3 DNA sequence: TGTGCCAGCAGCTTCAGCGGCGTAGATACGCAGTATTTT.

The DNA of the CDR3 is TGTGCCAGCAGTGAAAGGCGTTGGACAGTTATAGCCAAAAACATTCAGTACTTC. It yields the protein CASSERRWTVIAKNIQYF. This chain uses TRBV2 with TRBJ2-4; a weak D match, TRBD1 (6 bases). The CDR3 totals 18 residues. Trimming removed 2 bases from V and 0 bases from J, with 17 bases in between. Germline V CDR1 and CDR2: SNHLY, FYNNEI.

The chain combines TRBV28 with TRBJ1-1, with D perhaps TRBD1 (5 bases). Trimming removed 6 bases from V and 2 bases from J, with 13 bases in between. The CDR3 has 14 residues. The germline V gene has CDR1 MDHEN and CDR2 SYDVKM. The CDR3 here is CASSREDSNTEAFF. DNA of the CDR3: TGTGCCAGCAGCCGAGAAGACAGCAACACTGAAGCTTTCTTT.

This clonotype was recorded many times. The genes are TRBV7-2 and TRBJ2-3; unclear D gene. Germline assignment: CDR1 SGHTA and CDR2 FQGNSA. V was pared by 4 bases and J by 7 bases, with 9 bases between. The CDR3 is 12 amino acids. Here the CDR3 reads CASSWLQNTQYF. The CDR3, as DNA: TGTGCCAGCAGCTGGCTCCAGAATACGCAGTATTTT.

In its sample, this clonotype was seen many times. The V and J genes are TRBV6-2 or TRBV6-3 and TRBJ2-3; 12 bases align to TRBD2. With V trimmed by 0 bases and J by 7 bases, 14 bases remained unmatched. Germline CDR1 and CDR2: MNHEY and SVGEGT. The CDR3 runs to 19 residues. CDR3 bases: TGTGCCAGCAGTTACTCTGCTCGATCCGGGACTAGCGGGTTAAATACGCAGTATTTT. Amino acids: CASSYSARSGTSGLNTQYF.

CDR3 residues: CASSDNRGEPYEQYV. For the CDR3, the DNA is TGTGCCAGCAGTGACAACAGGGGCGAACCCTACGAGCAGTACGTC. The gene calls are TRBV6-6 and TRBJ2-7; TRBD1 aligns across 7 bases. The junction had 9 bases not matched to a gene; V was cut back by 5 bases and J by 2 bases. Germline lookup yields CDR1 MNHNY and CDR2 SVGAGI (reference sequence). This CDR3 is 15 amino acids long.

J is TRBJ1-1 and V is TRBV6-2 or TRBV6-3; a weak D match, TRBD1 (6 bases). V was clipped by 6 bases and J by 5 bases, with 13 bases between them. CDR1 MNHEY and CDR2 SVGEGT come from the germline V gene. The CDR3 is made up of 13 amino acids. The DNA of the CDR3 is TGTGCCAGCAGGACAACAGGGAGAACTGAAGCTTTCTTT. Encoded protein: CASRTTGRTEAFF.

The J gene is TRBJ1-2, the V gene TRBV29-1; 8 bases line up with TRBD1. CDR1 is SQVTM and CDR2 is ANQGSEA in the germline V gene. The CDR3 has 12 residues. After removal of 1 base from V and 12 bases from J, the junction contained 7 bases not matched to a gene. CDR3 bases: TGCAGCGTTGAAGGCGCAGGGGGCGCGGACACCTTC. Its protein product is CSVEGAGGADTF.